The 5 T cell receptor beta chains in this list originate from one sample, sequenced in a study of post-analysis software for immune sequencing data. Their antigens are not known. Study-level findings and limits: TRBV segments more frequent in patients than in controls numbered roughly five and included TRBV5-6, TRBV5-1 and TRBV20-1.

Carried by the TCR beta cDNA libraries were unique molecular identifiers. TCRdb reprocessed the PCR reads with MiXCR, giving one entry per CDR3 protein. The sample holds about 540,000 distinct CDR3 sequences, approximately 31% seen once. Sequencing was done on a sample of blood. Every receptor here comes from a girl aged 2-17 years with multiple sclerosis.

The chain links TRBV6-5 to TRBJ2-7; tentatively, D is TRBD1 or TRBD2 (5 bases each). Germline assignment: CDR1 MNHEY and CDR2 SVGAGI. V lost 1 base and J lost 2, with 18 bases in between. The CDR3 has 17 amino acids. Written as DNA, the CDR3 is TGTGCCAGCAGTTACTTCCCACTTGCCGGGACCCCCTACGAGCAGTACTTC. Its protein product is CASSYFPLAGTPYEQYF.

This clonotype was observed once. This sequence joins TRBV20-1 and TRBJ1-5; TRBD1 aligns across 10 bases. Germline V gives CDR1 DFQATT, CDR2 SNEGSKA (reference sequence). The CDR3 spans 17 residues. Trimming cost V 5 bases and J 3 bases; bases outside gene matches: 13. The CDR3 DNA is TGCAGTGCTTCTGGACAGGGGGGCCACCTCGACAATCAGCCCCAGCATTTT. This encodes CSASGQGGHLDNQPQHF.

This chain joins TRBV5-1 and TRBJ2-7, with 12 bases that match TRBD2. Germline V lookup: CDR1 SGHRS, CDR2 YFSETQ. V was clipped by 5 bases and J by 2 bases; unmatched bases: 5. CDR3 size: 15 residues. The CDR3 DNA follows: TGCGCCAGCAGATCGACTAGCGGGGGCCCCTACGAGCAGTACTTC. Translating gives CASRSTSGGPYEQYF.

V and J are TRBV5-1 and TRBJ2-7, with 10 bases lining up with TRBD1. After removal of 1 base from V and 3 bases from J, the junction contained 4 bases not matched to a gene. CDR1 is SGHRS and CDR2 is YFSETQ in the germline V gene. The CDR3 loop spans 15 amino acids. Here the CDR3 DNA reads TGCGCCAGCAGCTTGCGAAGGACAGGGGGCTACGAGCAGTACTTC. Translated: CASSLRRTGGYEQYF.

This clonotype was seen only a few times. V is TRBV10-1 and J is TRBJ1-1; D not certain. CDR1 and CDR2 (germline): WNHNN, SYGVQD (reference sequence). The CDR3 consists of 15 residues. The germline V and J ends were trimmed by 3 bases and 1 base, with 12 bases remaining between them. The CDR3 DNA reads TGCGCCAGCAGTGATGGTGGGAGCCGGAACACTGAAGCTTTCTTT. Translating it yields CASSDGGSRNTEAFF.